The 32 T cell receptor beta chains given below trace back to one sample, sequenced in a study of blood T cell repertoires in COVID-19. Sequencing used immunoSEQ multiplex PCR; TCRdb keeps in-frame clones, though not all of them. In the table there are fewer than 400,000 clones, roughly 89% of which are singletons. What was sequenced was PBMCs or T cells enriched from blood (not recorded which). The source is a woman in her 30s who had recovered from COVID-19.

The J gene is TRBJ1-2, the V gene TRBV5-1; TRBD1 might be the D (5 bases). CDR1 SGHRS and CDR2 YFSETQ come from the germline V gene. The CDR3 is 16 amino acids. V was shortened by 4 bases and J by 7 bases, with 23 bases between the two germline ends. The DNA for the CDR3 is TGCGCCAGCAGCGCCCGAGGCGGGGGACCTGGTGGTGGCTACACCTTC. It yields the protein CASSARGGGPGGGYTF.

The rearrangement uses TRBV19 and TRBJ2-1; D unclear. Germline CDR1 LNHDA, CDR2 SQIVND (reference sequence). The CDR3 runs to 11 residues. V lost 0 bases to trimming and J lost 10 bases, with 4 bases between them. CDR3 nucleotides: TGTGCCAGTAGTATAGATTTAGAGCAGTTCTTC. It specifies CASSIDLEQFF.

The chain joins TRBV6-5 to TRBJ2-7; D ambiguous. V was pared by 8 bases and J by 3 bases, with 17 bases between. The CDR3 has 14 residues. Germline CDR1 is MNHEY and CDR2 is SVGAGI. In DNA form, the CDR3 reads TGTGCCAGCTCTCCTTACAGCCCCGGCTACGAGCAGTACTTC. It yields the protein CASSPYSPGYEQYF.

This clone occurred once. V and J are TRBV7-9 and TRBJ1-1, with D maybe TRBD1 (6 bases). The ends were cut back, 0 bases at V and 5 bases at J, with 13 bases in the middle. Germline CDR1 reads SEHNR; CDR2 reads FQNEAQ (reference sequence). The CDR3 runs 15 residues. DNA of the CDR3: TGTGCCAGCAGCTTAGCGGGGGGGCGATGGACTGAAGCTTTCTTT. Its translation: CASSLAGGRWTEAFF.

This chain connects TRBV6-2 or TRBV6-3 to TRBJ2-7; D ambiguous. Trimming cost V 2 bases and J 6 bases, with 5 bases left between them. The germline CDR1 and CDR2 sequences are MNHEY and SVGEGT. The CDR3 covers 11 residues. As DNA, the CDR3 is TGTGCCAGCAGTTACCAGTCCGAGCAGTACTTC. Protein product: CASSYQSEQYF.

The V and J genes are TRBV2 and TRBJ2-1; the match to TRBD2 covers 7 bases. The CDR3 totals 15 residues. From germline, CDR1 is SNHLY and CDR2 FYNNEI. Trimming removed 8 bases from V and 9 bases from J; junction bases left unmatched: 16. The CDR3 bases are TGTGCCAGCTTTTACCGACTAGCCAGGCGGGGTGAGCAGTTCTTC. Protein product: CASFYRLARRGEQFF.

The chain carries TRBV7-9 and TRBJ1-4, with 9 bases aligning to TRBD1. Per germline, CDR1 SEHNR and CDR2 FQNEAQ (reference sequence). Trimming at V came to 5 bases and at J to 5 bases, leaving 6 bases not matched to a gene. There are 15 residues in the CDR3. This chain's CDR3 is CASSMFGTGNEKLFF. The CDR3 bases are TGTGCCAGCAGCATGTTCGGGACAGGGAATGAAAAACTGTTTTTT.

This rearrangement joins TRBV12-5 to TRBJ1-3, with D possibly being TRBD1 (5 bases). The CDR3 spans 13 residues. Trimming pared 7 bases from V and 3 bases from J, leaving 10 bases between. CDR1 and CDR2 from the germline V gene are LGHNT and FRNRAP. CDR3 amino acids: CASAWGGGNTIYF. For the CDR3, the DNA is TGTGCTAGTGCCTGGGGGGGTGGAAACACCATATATTTT.

This rearrangement joins TRBV5-1 to TRBJ1-2; tentative D call: TRBD1 (5 bases). Germline V gene data show CDR1 as SGHRS and CDR2 as YFSETQ. The germline V and J ends were trimmed by 2 bases and 13 bases, with 9 bases remaining between them. The CDR3 sequence is 10 residues long. The CDR3 DNA sequence: TGCGCCAGCAGCTTCAGGGTCTTCACCTTC. Its protein is CASSFRVFTF. Full variable domain (missing parts from reference TRBV5-1 and TRBJ1-2): KAGVTQTPRYLIKTRGQQVTLSCSPISGHRSVSWYQQTPGQGLQFLFEYFSETQRNKGNFPGRFSGRQFSNSRSEMNVSTLELGDSALYLCASSFRVFTFGSGTRLTVV.

The chain uses TRBV6-5 and TRBJ1-1; a weak D match, TRBD1 (6 bases). The CDR3 contains 13 residues. V shed 6 bases and J shed 12 bases, with 20 bases lying between them. CDR1 and CDR2 (germline): MNHEY, SVGAGI. The chain's CDR3 is CASRGTLGSSTFF. The CDR3 DNA is TGTGCCAGCAGGGGGACACTTGGTTCGTCTACTTTCTTT.

The rearrangement joins TRBV10-2 to TRBJ1-4, with 8 bases fitting TRBD1. Trimming removed 4 bases from V and 4 bases from J; junction bases left unmatched: 2. Germline V gives CDR1 WSHSY, CDR2 SAAADI. This CDR3 contains 14 residues. The CDR3 nucleotides read TGCGCCAGCAGTGGGACAGGGCGTAATGAAAAACTGTTTTTT. As protein: CASSGTGRNEKLFF.

The chain is built from TRBV6-1 and TRBJ2-2, with D possibly being TRBD1 (6 bases). This CDR3 comprises 14 residues. Trimming shortened V by 3 bases and J by 5 bases, and 10 bases separated the two germline ends. Germline values: CDR1 MNHNS, CDR2 SASEGT. CDR3 DNA sequence: TGTGCCAGCAGTGAGTCGAGGGGGACCGGGGAGCTGTTTTTT. Residues: CASSESRGTGELFF.

The chain uses TRBV5-4 and TRBJ2-7; TRBD2 is a possible D gene (7 bases). Deletions cut 1 base from V and 2 bases from J, with 10 bases between. This CDR3 has 14 amino acids. CDR1 is SGHNT, CDR2 YYREEE, per germline (reference sequence). The CDR3 spells CASSLYGGPYEQYF. The CDR3 DNA reads as TGTGCCAGCAGCTTGTACGGGGGGCCCTACGAGCAGTACTTC.

V is TRBV7-6 and J is TRBJ1-1; TRBD1 is a possible D gene (6 bases). The germline CDR1 and CDR2 sequences are SGHVS and FNYEAQ. The CDR3 has 12 residues. V was shortened by 5 bases and J by 10 bases, with 14 bases between the two germline ends. CDR3 region: CASSNQGGGAFF. The CDR3, as DNA: TGTGCCAGCAGCAATCAGGGAGGGGGAGCTTTCTTT. The whole variable domain, filled in from reference TRBV7-6 and TRBJ1-1, reads GAGVSQSPRYKVTKRGQDVALRCDPISGHVSLYWYRQALGQGPEFLTYFNYEAQQDKSGLPNDRFSAERPEGSISTLTIQRTEQRDSAMYRCASSNQGGGAFFGQGTRLTVV.

CDR3 bases: TGTGCCATCAGTGGGACAGATTCCTACGAGCAGTACTTC. The encoded protein is CAISGTDSYEQYF. The rearrangement links TRBV10-3 to TRBJ2-7, with D maybe TRBD1 (6 bases). V lost 4 bases and J 1 base, leaving 8 bases between the germline ends. In germline, CDR1 is ENHRY, CDR2 SYGVKD. The CDR3 consists of 13 residues.

V is TRBV5-1 and J is TRBJ2-3, with D perhaps TRBD2 (7 bases). Trimming left V 5 bases short and J 4 bases short, with 17 bases between. The length of the CDR3 is 15 residues. Germline values: CDR1 SGHRS, CDR2 YFSETQ. DNA for the CDR3: TGCGCCAGCAGGATACTTTCGGGGGGCGCAGATACGCAGTATTTT. Its translation: CASRILSGGADTQYF.

The CDR3 loop reads CASSLFGGRREQFF. The CDR3 region has the DNA TGTGCCAGCTCACTTTTCGGGGGGCGGAGGGAGCAGTTCTTC. The chain combines TRBV18 with TRBJ2-1; perhaps TRBD2 as D (7 bases). The CDR3 extends over 14 amino acids. V shed 4 bases and J shed 10 bases, with 17 bases lying between them. Germline V gene data show CDR1 as KGHSH and CDR2 as LQKENI.

The rearrangement joins TRBV9 to TRBJ2-1; 8 nucleotides line up with TRBD1. The CDR3 is made up of 13 amino acids. Trimming removed 7 bases from V and 3 bases from J; junction bases left unmatched: 3. The germline gives CDR1 SGDLS, CDR2 YYNGEE. The CDR3 DNA follows: TGTGCCAGCGCAGGGGGCGTCTACAATGAGCAGTTCTTC. Translation gives CASAGGVYNEQFF.

This clone has just one count. This chain links TRBV18 with TRBJ2-1; 13 bases agree with TRBD2. CDR1 and CDR2 from the germline V gene are KGHSH and LQKENI. V lost 0 bases to trimming and J lost 0 bases; unmatched junction nucleotides: 2. This CDR3 is 18 amino acids long. This CDR3 reads CASSPPTSGGPSYNEQFF. As DNA, the CDR3 is TGTGCCAGCTCACCACCGACTAGCGGGGGGCCCTCCTACAATGAGCAGTTCTTC.

Points on this clone: The sample holds other DNA sequences that translate to the same CDR3. The genes are TRBV2 and TRBJ1-5; D is perhaps TRBD1 (5 bases). V was cut by 4 bases and J by 2 bases, with 9 bases left in between. The germline CDR1 and CDR2 sequences are SNHLY and FYNNEI. This CDR3 has 14 residues. CDR3 region: CASSGTGGNQPQHF. DNA of the CDR3: TGTGCCAGCAGTGGAACAGGTGGCAATCAGCCCCAGCATTTT.

This clone was counted a few times. The chain has TRBV7-8 and TRBJ1-5, with 9 positions matching TRBD1. This CDR3 is built from 15 residues. The V segment lost 2 bases and the J segment 7 bases; nucleotides outside the gene matches: 6. The germline V gene has CDR1 SGHVS and CDR2 FQNEAQ. The CDR3 region is CASSLTGGAVQPQHF. CDR3 DNA: TGTGCCAGCAGCTTAACAGGGGGCGCGGTGCAGCCCCAGCATTTT.

This chain links TRBV5-1 with TRBJ2-1; D possibly corresponds to TRBD1 (5 bases). The V end lost 0 bases, the J end lost 8 bases, and 9 bases lay between the germline ends. The germline V gene has CDR1 SGHRS and CDR2 YFSETQ. This CDR3 contains 13 residues. DNA of the CDR3: TGCGCCAGCAGCTTGGGACAGAACCATGAGCAGTTCTTC. Translating it yields CASSLGQNHEQFF.

The rearrangement joins TRBV19 to TRBJ1-2, with D unclear. The V gene's germline CDR1 is LNHDA and CDR2 SQIVND (reference sequence). This CDR3 spans 11 amino acids. V lost 4 bases, J lost 11 bases, and 11 bases lay in between. The CDR3 DNA follows: TGTGCCAGTAGTACCCTGAGGAGATACACCTTC. Protein sequence: CASSTLRRYTF.

V usage is TRBV7-2 and J usage is TRBJ2-3, with D tentatively TRBD2 (6 bases). CDR3 length equals 16 residues. Germline CDR1 SGHTA, CDR2 FQGNSA. Trimming shortened V by 5 bases and J by 1 base, and 16 bases separated the two germline ends. The CDR3 DNA follows: TGTGCCAGCAGCGCAGCAAGTAGCGGAGGCACAGATACGCAGTATTTT. Protein product: CASSAASSGGTDTQYF.

The rearrangement uses TRBV9 and TRBJ2-7; D is undetermined. The CDR3 covers 14 residues. V lost 0 bases, J lost 4 bases, and 11 bases lay in between. CDR1 SGDLS and CDR2 YYNGEE come from the germline V gene. Here the CDR3 reads CASSVVAGSYEQYF. The CDR3 DNA is TGTGCCAGCAGCGTAGTAGCCGGTTCTTACGAGCAGTACTTC.

This chain joins TRBV5-6 and TRBJ1-2; possibly TRBD1 for D (5 bases). Trimming shortened V by 0 bases and J by 0 bases, and 9 bases separated the two germline ends. The length of the CDR3 is 15 residues. In germline, CDR1 is SGHDT, CDR2 YYEEEE. CDR3 in DNA: TGTGCCAGCAGCTTGGTGGCAGGGCCTAACTATGGCTACACCTTC. This encodes CASSLVAGPNYGYTF. Together with reference TRBV5-6 and TRBJ1-2, the CDR3 gives the full variable domain: DAGVTQSPTHLIKTRGQQVTLRCSPKSGHDTVSWYQQALGQGPQFIFQYYEEEERQRGNFPDRFSGHQFPNYSSELNVNALLLGDSALYLCASSLVAGPNYGYTFGSGTRLTVV.

This clone appeared once. The rearrangement links TRBV7-2 to TRBJ2-1; TRBD2 matches at 7 bases. This CDR3 has 12 residues. The germline V gene has CDR1 SGHTA and CDR2 FQGNSA. The ends lost 3 bases at V and 10 bases at J; junction bases unmatched: 3. This CDR3 is CASSFWGGEQFF. DNA of the CDR3: TGTGCCAGCAGCTTTTGGGGAGGGGAGCAGTTCTTC.

V is TRBV5-1 and J is TRBJ2-3, with TRBD2 matching over 7 bases. The CDR3 sequence is 15 residues long. V was pared by 2 bases and J by 2 bases, with 5 bases of the junction left unmatched. Germline assignment: CDR1 SGHRS and CDR2 YFSETQ. The CDR3: CASSLSGGPTDTQYF. The CDR3 DNA reads as TGCGCCAGCAGCTTATCGGGAGGCCCCACAGATACGCAGTATTTT.

This sequence joins TRBV28 and TRBJ1-4; a weak D match, TRBD1 (6 bases). Trimming left V 3 bases short and J 8 bases short, with 13 bases between. CDR3 size: 14 residues. The germline V gene encodes CDR1 MDHEN and CDR2 SYDVKM. The CDR3 DNA reads TGTGCCAGCAGTTTTGACAGGCGTCAGGAAAAACTGTTTTTT. It codes for CASSFDRRQEKLFF.

This clone was observed a single time. The chain carries TRBV15 and TRBJ2-1, with 9 bases that match TRBD1. Germline assignment: CDR1 LNHNV and CDR2 YYDKDF (reference sequence). V lost 3 bases and J lost 2; bases outside the gene matches: 8. CDR3 size: 17 residues. CDR3 DNA: TGTGCCACCAGCAGGTCTGGGACAGGGAACCCCTACAATGAGCAGTTCTTC. Amino acids: CATSRSGTGNPYNEQFF.

This clone has just one count. V usage is TRBV9 and J usage is TRBJ1-2; D remains unclear. This CDR3 has 13 residues. Trimming took 0 bases from V and 4 from J, leaving 7 bases between them. Looked up from germline, CDR1 is SGDLS and CDR2 is YYNGEE. The CDR3 here is CASSVAGTYGYTF. The DNA of the CDR3 is TGTGCCAGCAGCGTAGCAGGAACCTATGGCTACACCTTC.

The genes are TRBV28 and TRBJ2-2; perhaps TRBD2 as D (5 bases). The CDR3 extends over 13 amino acids. V was shortened by 6 bases and J by 2 bases, with 7 bases between the two germline ends. CDR1 and CDR2 from the germline V gene are MDHEN and SYDVKM. The CDR3 DNA is TGTGCCAGCAGGGAGGCAAACACCGGGGAGCTGTTTTTT. Translation gives CASREANTGELFF. Full variable domain (rest looked up from reference TRBV28 and TRBJ2-2): DVKVTQSSRYLVKRTGEKVFLECVQDMDHENMFWYRQDPGLGLRLIYFSYDVKMKEKGDIPEGYSVSREKKERFSLILESASTNQTSMYLCASREANTGELFFGEGSRLTVL.